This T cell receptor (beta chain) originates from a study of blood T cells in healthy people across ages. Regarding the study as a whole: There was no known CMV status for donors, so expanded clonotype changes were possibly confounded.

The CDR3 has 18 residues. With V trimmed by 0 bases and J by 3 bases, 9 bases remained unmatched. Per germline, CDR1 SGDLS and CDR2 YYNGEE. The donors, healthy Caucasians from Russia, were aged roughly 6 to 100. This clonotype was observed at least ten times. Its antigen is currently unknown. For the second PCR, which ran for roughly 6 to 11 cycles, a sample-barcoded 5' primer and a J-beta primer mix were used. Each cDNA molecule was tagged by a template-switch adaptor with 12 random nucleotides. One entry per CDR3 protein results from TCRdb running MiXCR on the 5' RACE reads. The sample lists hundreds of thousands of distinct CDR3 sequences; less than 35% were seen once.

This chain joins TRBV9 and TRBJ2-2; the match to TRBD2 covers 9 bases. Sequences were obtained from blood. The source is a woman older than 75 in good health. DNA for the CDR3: TGTGCCAGCAGCGTAGCCAGCGGGGGGCGAGGGGACACCGGGGAGCTGTTTTTT. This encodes CASSVASGGRGDTGELFF.